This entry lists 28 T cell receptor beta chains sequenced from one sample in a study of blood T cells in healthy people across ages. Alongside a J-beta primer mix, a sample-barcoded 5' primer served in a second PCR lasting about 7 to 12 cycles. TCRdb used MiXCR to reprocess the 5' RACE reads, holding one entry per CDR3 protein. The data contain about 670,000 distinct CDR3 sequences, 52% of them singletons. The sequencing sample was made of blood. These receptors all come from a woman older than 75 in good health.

The CDR3 bases are TGCAGCCAACAGGGGCTAGCGGGGTCAGATACGCAGTATTTT. This encodes CSQQGLAGSDTQYF. The V gene is TRBV29-1, the J gene TRBJ2-3; TRBD2 agrees at 9 bases. Germline CDR1 SQVTM, CDR2 ANQGSEA. Trimming took 8 bases from V and 4 from J; bases not matched to a gene: 10. There are 14 residues in the CDR3.

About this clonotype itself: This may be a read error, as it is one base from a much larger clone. The CDR3 nucleotides read TGCGCCAGCAGTTCGGGACCGCCGGTAAACGAGCAGTACTTC. Translated: CASSSGPPVNEQYF. The rearrangement joins TRBV5-1 to TRBJ2-5; either TRBD1 or TRBD2 may supply D (5 bases each). The assigned J gene may be wrong: the sequence end matches TRBJ2-7 better. Germline V gene data show CDR1 as SGHRS and CDR2 as YFSETQ. The length of the CDR3 is 14 residues.

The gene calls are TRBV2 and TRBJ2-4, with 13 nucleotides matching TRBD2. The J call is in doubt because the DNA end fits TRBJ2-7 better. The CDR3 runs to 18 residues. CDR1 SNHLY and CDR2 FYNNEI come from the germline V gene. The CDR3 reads CASRRLAGGTEISYEQYF. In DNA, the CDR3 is TGTGCCAGCAGACGACTAGCGGGAGGTACGGAGATTTCCTACGAGCAGTACTTC.

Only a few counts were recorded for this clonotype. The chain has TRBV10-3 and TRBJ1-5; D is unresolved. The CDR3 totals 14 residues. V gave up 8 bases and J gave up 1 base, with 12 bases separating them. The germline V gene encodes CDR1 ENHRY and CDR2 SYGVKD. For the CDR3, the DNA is TGTGCCATCGCCCGGACGGAAAGCAATCAGCCCCAGCATTTT. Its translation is CAIARTESNQPQHF.

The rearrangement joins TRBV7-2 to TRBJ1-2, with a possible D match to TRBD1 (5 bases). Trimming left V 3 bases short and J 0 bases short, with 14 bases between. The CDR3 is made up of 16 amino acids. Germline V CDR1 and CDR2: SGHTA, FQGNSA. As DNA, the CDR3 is TGTGCCAGCAGCTTCGGGGGGGGAGTAGCTAACTATGGCTACACCTTC. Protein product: CASSFGGGVANYGYTF.

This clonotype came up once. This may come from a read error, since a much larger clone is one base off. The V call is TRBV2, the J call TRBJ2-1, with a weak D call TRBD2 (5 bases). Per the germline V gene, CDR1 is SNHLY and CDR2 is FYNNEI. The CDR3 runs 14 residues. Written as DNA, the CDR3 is TGTACCAGCCGAAACGGACTGGGCCCGAATGAGCAGTTCTTC. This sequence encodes CTSRNGLGPNEQFF.

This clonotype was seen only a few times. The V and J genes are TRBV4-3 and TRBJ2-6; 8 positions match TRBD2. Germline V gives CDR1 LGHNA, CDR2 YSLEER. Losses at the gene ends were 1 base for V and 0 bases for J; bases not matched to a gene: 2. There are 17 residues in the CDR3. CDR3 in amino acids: CASSQGTSTSGANVLTF. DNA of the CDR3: TGCGCCAGCAGCCAAGGGACTAGCACCTCTGGGGCCAACGTCCTGACTTTC.

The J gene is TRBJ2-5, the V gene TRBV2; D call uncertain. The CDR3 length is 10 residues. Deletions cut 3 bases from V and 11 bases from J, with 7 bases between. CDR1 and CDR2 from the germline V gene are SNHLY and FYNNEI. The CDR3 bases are TGTGCCAGCAGTGAGACAACTCAGTACTTC. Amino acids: CASSETTQYF.

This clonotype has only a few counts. The CDR3 coding sequence is TGTGCCAGCAGAGGACAGGGCTCTGGAAACACCATATATTTT. Protein product: CASRGQGSGNTIYF. This chain links TRBV6-8 with TRBJ1-3, with TRBD1 matching over 8 bases. CDR1 and CDR2 from the germline V gene are MNHGY and SAAAGT. CDR3 length equals 14 residues. Trimming cost V 6 bases and J 0 bases; bases outside gene matches: 1.

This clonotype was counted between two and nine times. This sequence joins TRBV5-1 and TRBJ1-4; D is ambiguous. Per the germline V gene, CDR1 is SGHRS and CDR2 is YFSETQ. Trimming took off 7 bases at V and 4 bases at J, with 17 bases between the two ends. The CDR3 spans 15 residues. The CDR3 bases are TGCGCCAGCCGTACGACTGGAGATTTTAATGAAAAACTGTTTTTT. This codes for CASRTTGDFNEKLFF. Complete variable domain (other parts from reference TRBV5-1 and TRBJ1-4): KAGVTQTPRYLIKTRGQQVTLSCSPISGHRSVSWYQQTPGQGLQFLFEYFSETQRNKGNFPGRFSGRQFSNSRSEMNVSTLELGDSALYLCASRTTGDFNEKLFFGSGTQLSVL.

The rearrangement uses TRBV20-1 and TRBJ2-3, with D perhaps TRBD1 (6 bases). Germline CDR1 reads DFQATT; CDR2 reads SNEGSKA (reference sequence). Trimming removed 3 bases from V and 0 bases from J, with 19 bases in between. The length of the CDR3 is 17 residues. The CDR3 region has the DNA TGCAGTGCTAGGGGAGTCACGACAGGACTGAGCACAGATACGCAGTATTTT. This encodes CSARGVTTGLSTDTQYF.

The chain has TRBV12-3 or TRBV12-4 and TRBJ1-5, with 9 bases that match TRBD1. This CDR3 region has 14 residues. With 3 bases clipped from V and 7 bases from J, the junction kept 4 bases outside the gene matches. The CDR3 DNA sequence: TGTGCCAGCAGTTTGGGGGACAGGGACCAGCCCCAGCATTTT. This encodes CASSLGDRDQPQHF.

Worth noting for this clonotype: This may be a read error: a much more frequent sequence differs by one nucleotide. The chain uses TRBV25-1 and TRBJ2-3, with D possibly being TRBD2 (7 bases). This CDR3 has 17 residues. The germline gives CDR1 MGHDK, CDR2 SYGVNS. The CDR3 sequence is CASSDIIGGLLADTRYF. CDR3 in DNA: TGTGCCAGCAGTGATATCATCGGGGGGCTGCTGGCAGATACGCGGTATTTT.

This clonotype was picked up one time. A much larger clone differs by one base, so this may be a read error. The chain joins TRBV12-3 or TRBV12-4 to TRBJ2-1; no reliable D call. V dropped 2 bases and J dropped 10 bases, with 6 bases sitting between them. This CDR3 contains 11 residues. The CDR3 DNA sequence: TGTGCCAGCAGTTTACTGTGCGAGCAGTTCTTC. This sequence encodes CASSLLCEQFF.

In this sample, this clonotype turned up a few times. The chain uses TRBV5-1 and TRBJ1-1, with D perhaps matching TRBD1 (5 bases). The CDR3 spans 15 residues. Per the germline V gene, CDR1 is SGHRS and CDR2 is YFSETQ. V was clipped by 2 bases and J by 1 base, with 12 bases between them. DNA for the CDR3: TGCGCCAGCAGCTTACGGATGGGGCCGAACACTGAAGCTTTCTTT. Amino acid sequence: CASSLRMGPNTEAFF.

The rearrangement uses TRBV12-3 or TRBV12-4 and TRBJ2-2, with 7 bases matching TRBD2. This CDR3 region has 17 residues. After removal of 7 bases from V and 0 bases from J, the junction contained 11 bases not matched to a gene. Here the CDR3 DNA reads TGTGCCAGCAAGTTCGTAGCGGGCGGGTCGAACACCGGGGAGCTGTTTTTT. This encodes CASKFVAGGSNTGELFF.

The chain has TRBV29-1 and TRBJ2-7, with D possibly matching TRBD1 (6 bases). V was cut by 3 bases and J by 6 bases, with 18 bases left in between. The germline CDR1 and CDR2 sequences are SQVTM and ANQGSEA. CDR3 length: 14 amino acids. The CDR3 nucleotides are TGCAGCGTTGATTTCGGACAGTCCCGGAGCGAGCAGTACTTC. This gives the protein CSVDFGQSRSEQYF.

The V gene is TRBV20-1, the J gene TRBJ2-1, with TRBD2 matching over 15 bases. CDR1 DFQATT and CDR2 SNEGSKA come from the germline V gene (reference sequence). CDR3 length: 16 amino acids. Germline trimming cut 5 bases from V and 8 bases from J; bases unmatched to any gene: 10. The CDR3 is CSALSRTSGRADEQFF. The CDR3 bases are TGCAGTGCTCTCTCTCGGACTAGCGGGAGGGCGGATGAGCAGTTCTTC.

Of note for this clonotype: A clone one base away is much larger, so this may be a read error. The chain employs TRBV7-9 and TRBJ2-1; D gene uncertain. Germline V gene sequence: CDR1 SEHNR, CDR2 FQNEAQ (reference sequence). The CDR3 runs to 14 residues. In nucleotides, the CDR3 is TGTGTCAGCAGCTTAGCTGGACGGAACAATGAGCAGTTCTTC. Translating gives CVSSLAGRNNEQFF.

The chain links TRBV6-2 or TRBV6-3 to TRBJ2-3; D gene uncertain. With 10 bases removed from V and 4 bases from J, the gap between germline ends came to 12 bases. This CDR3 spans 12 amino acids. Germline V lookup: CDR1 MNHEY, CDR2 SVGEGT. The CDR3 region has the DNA TGTGCCACTAATGAGCGCGCAGATACGCAGTATTTT. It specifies CATNERADTQYF.

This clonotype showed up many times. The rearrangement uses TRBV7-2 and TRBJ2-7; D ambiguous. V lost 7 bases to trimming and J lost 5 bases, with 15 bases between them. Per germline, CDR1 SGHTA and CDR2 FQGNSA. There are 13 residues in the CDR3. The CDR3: CASTLGRPDEQYF. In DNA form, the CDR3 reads TGTGCCAGCACCCTAGGGCGCCCAGACGAGCAGTACTTC.

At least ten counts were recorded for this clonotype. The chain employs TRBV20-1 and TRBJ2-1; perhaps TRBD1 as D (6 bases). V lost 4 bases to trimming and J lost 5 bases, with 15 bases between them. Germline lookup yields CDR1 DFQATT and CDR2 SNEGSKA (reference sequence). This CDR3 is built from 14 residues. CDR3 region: CSAIDPGQDNEQFF. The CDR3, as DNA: TGCAGTGCTATCGACCCGGGACAAGACAATGAGCAGTTCTTC.

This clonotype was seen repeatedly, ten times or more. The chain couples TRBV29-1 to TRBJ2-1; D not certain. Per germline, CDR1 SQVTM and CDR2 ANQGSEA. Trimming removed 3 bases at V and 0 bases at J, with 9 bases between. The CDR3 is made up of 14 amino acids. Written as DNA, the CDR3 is TGCAGCGTTGAGGGCTCGTTCTCCTACAATGAGCAGTTCTTC. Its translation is CSVEGSFSYNEQFF.

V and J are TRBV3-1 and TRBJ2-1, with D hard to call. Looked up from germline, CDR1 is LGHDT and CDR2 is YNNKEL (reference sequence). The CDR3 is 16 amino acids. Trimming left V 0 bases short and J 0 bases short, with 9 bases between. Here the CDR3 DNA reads TGTGCCAGCAGCCAAGATTTTCTGAGCTCCTACAATGAGCAGTTCTTC. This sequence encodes CASSQDFLSSYNEQFF.

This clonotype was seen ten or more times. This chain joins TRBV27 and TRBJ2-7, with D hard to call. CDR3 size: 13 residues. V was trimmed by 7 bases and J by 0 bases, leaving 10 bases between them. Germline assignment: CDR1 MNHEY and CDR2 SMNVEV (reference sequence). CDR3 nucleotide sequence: TGTGCCAGCAAAGGCGGCAGCTCCTACGAGCAGTACTTC. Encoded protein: CASKGGSSYEQYF.

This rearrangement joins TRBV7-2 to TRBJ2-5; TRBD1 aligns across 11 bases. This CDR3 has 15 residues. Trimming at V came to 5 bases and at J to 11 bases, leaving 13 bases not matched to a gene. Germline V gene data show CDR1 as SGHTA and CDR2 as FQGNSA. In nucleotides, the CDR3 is TGTGCCAGCAGCACAGGGACAGGGGGAACTTGGGAGCAGTACTTC. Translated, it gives CASSTGTGGTWEQYF.

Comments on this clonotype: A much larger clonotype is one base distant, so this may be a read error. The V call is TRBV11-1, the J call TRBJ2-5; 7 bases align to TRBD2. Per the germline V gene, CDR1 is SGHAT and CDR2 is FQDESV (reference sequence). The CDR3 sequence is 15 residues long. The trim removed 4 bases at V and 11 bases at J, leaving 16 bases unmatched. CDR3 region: CASSSLAAPRNEQYF. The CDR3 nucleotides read TGTGCCAGCAGCTCCCTAGCGGCCCCTAGGAATGAGCAGTACTTC.

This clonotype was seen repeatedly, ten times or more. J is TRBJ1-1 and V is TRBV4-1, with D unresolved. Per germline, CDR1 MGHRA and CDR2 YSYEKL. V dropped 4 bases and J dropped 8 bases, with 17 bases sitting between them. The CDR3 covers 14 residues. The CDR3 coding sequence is TGCGCCAGCAGCCTCAGACGGGAGGCAGCCGAAGCTTTCTTT. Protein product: CASSLRREAAEAFF.